This entry describes one T cell receptor beta chain. What it recognizes is unknown. V lost 5 bases and J lost 5; bases outside the gene matches: 9. CDR3 size: 15 residues. CDR1 is MNHEY, CDR2 SMNVEV, per germline (reference sequence). This record belongs to a study of T cell responses to AZD1222 COVID-19 vaccine. Study context: Second-dose groups at about 4 or about 12 weeks were pooled. Study-wide results and caveats: After two AZD1222 doses, spike-specific TCR breadth and depth rose versus day 0. Clonal diversity was possibly underestimated, and the donors were mostly white British, with more females. Just 5 to 7 AZD1222 recipients were seropositive at baseline.

The protocol was immunoSEQ multiplex PCR, while the TCRdb copy is restricted to in-frame clones and leaves out a portion. The sample holds 150,000 to 200,000 clones, 85% to 95% seen once. The sequenced sample was peripheral blood, obtained on day 0 of AZD1222 vaccination. This sequence was found in an adult in good health. The J gene is TRBJ1-2, the V gene TRBV27, with 9 bases aligning to TRBD1. CDR3 in DNA: TGTGCCAGCAGTCGGTCGACAGGGGGAGTTTATGGCTACACCTTC. This encodes CASSRSTGGVYGYTF.